The present entry profiles one T cell receptor beta chain with its context. CDR1 is MGHRA, CDR2 YSYEKL, per germline. The trim removed 4 bases at V and 2 bases at J, leaving 1 base unmatched. The CDR3 contains 13 residues. The sample belongs to a study of T cell responses to AZD1222 COVID-19 vaccine. Data came from immunoSEQ multiplex PCR; TCRdb stores just in-frame clones and leaves some out. This table has thousands of clones, over 75% appearing once. This material consisted of peripheral blood, taken 28 days after the second AZD1222 dose. V gene TRBV4-1 combines with J gene TRBJ2-7; 8 positions agree with TRBD1. This clonotype was obtained from an adult who received the AZD1222 COVID-19 vaccine. The CDR3 region is CASSRTGTYEQYF. Written as DNA, the CDR3 is TGCGCCAGCAGCCGGACAGGGACCTACGAGCAGTACTTC.